The 24 T cell receptor beta chains below all came from one sample that was sequenced in a study of cytomegalovirus exposure and HLA in healthy donors. 60 Vbeta and 13 Jbeta primers were used in PCR. The protocol was immunoSEQ multiplex PCR, while the TCRdb copy is restricted to in-frame clones and leaves out a portion. Among under 200,000 clones listed, about 85% were seen once. The sample consisted of PBMCs. These receptors originate from a man aged 25 to 40 in good health and CMV-seropositive.

The chain uses TRBV5-6 and TRBJ2-1; the D is unclear. Per the germline V gene, CDR1 is SGHDT and CDR2 is YYEEEE. V lost 1 base to trimming and J lost 5 bases, with 13 bases between them. The CDR3 spans 15 residues. The CDR3 region has the DNA TGTGCCAGCAGCTTGAAAGTCAAGACTCACAATGAGCAGTTCTTC. Amino acids: CASSLKVKTHNEQFF.

V gene TRBV7-9 combines with J gene TRBJ2-1; 8 bases are a match to TRBD2. The CDR3 totals 15 residues. The germline CDR1 and CDR2 sequences are SEHNR and FQNEAQ (reference sequence). With V trimmed by 3 bases and J by 3 bases, 4 bases remained unmatched. DNA for the CDR3: TGTGCCAGCAGCTTTTTTAGCGGGGTCTACAATGAGCAGTTCTTC. This codes for CASSFFSGVYNEQFF.

This chain joins TRBV2 and TRBJ1-2; TRBD1 might be the D (6 bases). The CDR3 spans 15 residues. Germline lookup yields CDR1 SNHLY and CDR2 FYNNEI. Trimming removed 4 bases at V and 0 bases at J, with 12 bases between. Here the CDR3 reads CASSVSGAPNYGYTF. DNA for the CDR3: TGTGCCAGCAGTGTTTCAGGGGCACCTAACTATGGCTACACCTTC.

The chain uses TRBV25-1 and TRBJ2-1; 7 bases are shared with TRBD2. Trimming at V came to 1 base and at J to 0 bases, leaving 3 bases not matched to a gene. The CDR3 is 16 amino acids. Per germline, CDR1 MGHDK and CDR2 SYGVNS. The CDR3 loop is CASSESGGSSYNEQFF. In DNA form, the CDR3 reads TGTGCCAGCAGTGAATCAGGCGGGAGCTCCTACAATGAGCAGTTCTTC.

CDR3: CASWPGVGFTEAFF. As DNA, the CDR3 is TGTGCCAGCTGGCCAGGGGTAGGATTTACTGAAGCTTTCTTT. This sequence joins TRBV18 and TRBJ1-1, with a possible D match to TRBD1 (6 bases). Germline lookup yields CDR1 KGHSH and CDR2 LQKENI. Trimming left V 7 bases short and J 5 bases short, with 17 bases between. This CDR3 region has 14 residues.

The table lists this clone with a few counts. The V and J genes are TRBV4-2 and TRBJ1-4; maybe TRBD1 (6 bases). Germline lookup yields CDR1 LGHNA and CDR2 YNFKEQ. Trimming shortened V by 0 bases and J by 6 bases, and 14 bases separated the two germline ends. The CDR3 has 16 residues. The CDR3: CASSQDKGGPDEKLFF. The CDR3 region has the DNA TGTGCCAGCAGCCAAGATAAAGGGGGACCGGATGAAAAACTGTTTTTT.

The chain has TRBV18 and TRBJ2-3; TRBD2 matches 7 bases. Germline loops: CDR1 KGHSH, CDR2 LQKENI. V was pared by 0 bases and J by 1 base, with 4 bases of the junction left unmatched. This CDR3 comprises 16 residues. The CDR3 DNA is TGTGCCAGCTCACCACCGCTCCTAGCGGGCACAGATACGCAGTATTTT. Protein product: CASSPPLLAGTDTQYF.

The CDR3 DNA reads TGTGCCAGCAGTGGACCAGGGTCCCTTAATAGCTACAATGAGCAGTTCTTC. Protein sequence: CASSGPGSLNSYNEQFF. The chain employs TRBV25-1 and TRBJ2-1; TRBD1 might be the D (5 bases). V was trimmed by 4 bases and J by 3 bases, leaving 19 bases between them. CDR1 is MGHDK, CDR2 SYGVNS, per germline. CDR3 length: 17 amino acids. Based on the CDR3 plus reference TRBV25-1 and TRBJ2-1, the full variable domain is EADIYQTPRYLVIGTGKKITLECSQTMGHDKMYWYQQDPGMELHLIHYSYGVNSTEKGDLSSESTVSRIRTEHFPLTLESARPSHTSQYLCASSGPGSLNSYNEQFFGPGTRLTVL.

The chain recombines TRBV6-1 with TRBJ1-2, with 9 bases fitting TRBD1. J lost 1 base, V lost 4 bases, and 10 bases had no gene match. CDR3 length: 17 amino acids. Germline CDR1 MNHNS, CDR2 SASEGT. CDR3 residues: CASSGGGDRAINYGYTF. In DNA form, the CDR3 reads TGTGCCAGCAGTGGGGGAGGGGACAGGGCGATTAACTATGGCTACACCTTC.

This chain uses TRBV5-1 with TRBJ2-1, with D tentatively TRBD1 (6 bases). Deletions cut 4 bases from V and 4 bases from J, with 12 bases between. The CDR3 totals 14 residues. Looked up from germline, CDR1 is SGHRS and CDR2 is YFSETQ. The CDR3 spells CASSTRQEYNEQFF. The CDR3 coding sequence is TGCGCCAGCAGCACGCGACAGGAATACAATGAGCAGTTCTTC.

V and J are TRBV7-9 and TRBJ2-3; 11 bases line up with TRBD2. Per germline, CDR1 SEHNR and CDR2 FQNEAQ (reference sequence). CDR3 length equals 16 residues. Trimming cost V 5 bases and J 4 bases; bases outside gene matches: 8. The CDR3 region is CASSPRLAGLPDTQYF. As DNA, the CDR3 is TGTGCCAGCAGCCCTCGACTAGCGGGACTCCCAGATACGCAGTATTTT.

DNA for the CDR3: TGCGCCAGCAGCTCGGACAGGGTCGGGAATGGGCAGTACTTC. Protein sequence: CASSSDRVGNGQYF. The chain is built from TRBV5-1 and TRBJ2-7, with TRBD1 matching over 8 bases. V gave up 3 bases and J gave up 9 bases; unmatched junction bases: 11. This CDR3 comprises 14 residues. Germline lookup yields CDR1 SGHRS and CDR2 YFSETQ.

This clone was seen only a few times. The J gene is TRBJ1-4, the V gene TRBV5-1, with no clear D. Trimming cost V 0 bases and J 2 bases, with 5 bases left between them. The CDR3 totals 14 residues. CDR1 and CDR2 (germline): SGHRS, YFSETQ. DNA for the CDR3: TGCGCCAGCAGCTTGGGAGGGACTAATGAAAAACTGTTTTTT. Translation: CASSLGGTNEKLFF.

J is TRBJ1-5 and V is TRBV4-1, with a tentative D call TRBD1 (6 bases). This CDR3 is 19 amino acids long. V was clipped by 2 bases and J by 0 bases, with 20 bases between them. Germline values: CDR1 MGHRA, CDR2 YSYEKL. The CDR3 here is CASSQSKGGVRYSNQPQHF. The CDR3 DNA sequence: TGCGCCAGCAGCCAATCAAAAGGGGGGGTACGCTATAGCAATCAGCCCCAGCATTTT.

The gene calls are TRBV27 and TRBJ1-6, with 10 bases that match TRBD1. The CDR3 length is 15 residues. The ends lost 4 bases at V and 10 bases at J; junction bases unmatched: 7. Germline V gene data show CDR1 as MNHEY and CDR2 as SMNVEV (reference sequence). CDR3 region: CASSSWTGGGSPLHF. Here the CDR3 DNA reads TGTGCCAGCAGTTCCTGGACAGGGGGTGGGTCACCCCTCCACTTT.

This chain uses TRBV7-8 with TRBJ2-5; 9 bases line up with TRBD2. The closer fit of TRBJ2-7 to the DNA end suggests the J call may be wrong. Germline V gives CDR1 SGHVS, CDR2 FQNEAQ. The CDR3 runs to 15 residues. DNA of the CDR3: TGTGCCAGCAGCTGGTCCTCTAGCGGGGCCTACGAGCAGTACTTC. As protein: CASSWSSSGAYEQYF.

The rearrangement links TRBV2 to TRBJ2-5; D gene unclear. Between the trimmed V and J ends, which lost 7 bases and 3 bases, there was a span of 6 bases. The germline gives CDR1 SNHLY, CDR2 FYNNEI. The length of the CDR3 is 11 residues. CDR3 DNA: TGTGCCAGCAACAGCAAAGAGACCCAGTACTTC. Its translation: CASNSKETQYF.

This clone was counted a single time. This chain joins TRBV18 and TRBJ1-3, with D maybe TRBD1 (6 bases). The V gene lost 3 bases and the J gene lost 0 bases, with 9 bases spanning the gap. In germline, CDR1 is KGHSH, CDR2 LQKENI. The CDR3 runs to 15 residues. The CDR3 region is CASSPWDISGNTIYF. Written as DNA, the CDR3 is TGTGCCAGCTCACCCTGGGACATCTCTGGAAACACCATATATTTT.

The V and J genes are TRBV10-3 and TRBJ2-7; 14 bases fit TRBD2. The V gene's germline CDR1 is ENHRY and CDR2 SYGVKD. This CDR3 region has 16 residues. V lost 8 bases and J lost 3; bases outside the gene matches: 9. The CDR3 DNA follows: TGTGCCATCGGGGGACTAGCGGGAGAGAAGGTCTACGAGCAGTACTTC. Its protein is CAIGGLAGEKVYEQYF.

The V gene is TRBV4-3, the J gene TRBJ1-4, with a possible D match to TRBD1 (5 bases). This CDR3 spans 15 amino acids. Trimming pared 2 bases from V and 8 bases from J, leaving 15 bases between. Per germline, CDR1 LGHNA and CDR2 YSLEER. CDR3 sequence (DNA): TGCGCCAGCAGCCAAACGAGGGGAGGAGGAGAAAAACTGTTTTTT. Translating gives CASSQTRGGGEKLFF.

The genes are TRBV2 and TRBJ2-1; 8 bases map to TRBD2. The V segment lost 8 bases and the J segment 9 bases; nucleotides outside the gene matches: 15. The CDR3 is 15 amino acids. CDR1 and CDR2 from the germline V gene are SNHLY and FYNNEI. The CDR3 bases are TGTGCCAGCCAGTTCCGGGGGACTAGGGGAGGTGAGCAGTTCTTC. It specifies CASQFRGTRGGEQFF.

This clone appeared a single time. The chain carries TRBV18 and TRBJ1-2; D gene ambiguous. V shed 4 bases and J shed 0 bases, with 24 bases lying between them. Looked up from germline, CDR1 is KGHSH and CDR2 is LQKENI. The CDR3 runs to 19 residues. CDR3 nucleotide sequence: TGTGCCAGCTCACTTCGACCTGGACTGGGAGGACCCACTAACTATGGCTACACCTTC. Its translation: CASSLRPGLGGPTNYGYTF.

J is TRBJ1-1 and V is TRBV19; 8 positions match TRBD1. This CDR3 region has 14 residues. Trimming removed 3 bases from V and 6 bases from J; junction bases left unmatched: 6. Germline V CDR1 and CDR2: LNHDA, SQIVND (reference sequence). The CDR3, as DNA: TGTGCCAGTAGTATCGGACAGGGACTCGCTGAAGCTTTCTTT. Translated, it gives CASSIGQGLAEAFF.

The chain has TRBV11-2 and TRBJ2-7; D not certain. CDR3 size: 13 residues. Germline CDR1 reads SGHAT; CDR2 reads FQNNGV. Trimming took 0 bases from V and 3 from J, leaving 6 bases between them. The CDR3 DNA reads as TGTGCCAGCAGCTTAGAGCCGGGCTACGAGCAGTACTTC. It codes for CASSLEPGYEQYF.